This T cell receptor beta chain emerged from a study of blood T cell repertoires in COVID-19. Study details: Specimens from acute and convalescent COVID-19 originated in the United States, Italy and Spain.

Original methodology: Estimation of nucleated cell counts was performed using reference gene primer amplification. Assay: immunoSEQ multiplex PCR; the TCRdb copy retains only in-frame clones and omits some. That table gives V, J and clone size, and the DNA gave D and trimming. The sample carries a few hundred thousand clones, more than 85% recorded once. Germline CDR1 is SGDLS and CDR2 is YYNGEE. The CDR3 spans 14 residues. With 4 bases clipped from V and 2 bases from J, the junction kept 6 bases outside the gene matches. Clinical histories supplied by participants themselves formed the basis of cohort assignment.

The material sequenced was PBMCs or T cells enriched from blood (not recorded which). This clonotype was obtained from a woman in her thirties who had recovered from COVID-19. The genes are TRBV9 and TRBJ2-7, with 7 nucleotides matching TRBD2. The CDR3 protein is CASSYGGSTYEQYF. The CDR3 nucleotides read TGTGCCAGCAGCTACGGGGGGAGTACCTACGAGCAGTACTTC.